Listed here is a single T cell receptor beta chain. The table lists this clonotype with a few counts. Its antigen has not been determined. Base qualities are not provided; no much larger clone lies one nucleotide away. TCRdb shows the sequencer as Illumina HiSeq 2500. Quantitative 5'-RACE with molecular barcodes was the method used to prepare the TCR beta libraries. From the authors' description of their analysis: To identify disease-linked TCR variants, a new computational method was used, one built on a probabilistic model of VDJ rearrangement. TCRdb applied fastp at Q25 and MiXCR to the public reads, then kept only in-frame beta chains. When rows share a CDR3 protein, they turn into one entry using the most common DNA and genes. TCRdb, not the authors, supplied the V and J calls. In all, the sample holds about 800,000 distinct CDR3 sequences, and 12% of those were seen once. Together, the top ten hold more than 0.5% of the sample.

The sample originates from a study of CD8 T cells in ankylosing spondylitis (TCRdb year 2017). Background for the entire study: To find TCR variants linked to disease, the study profiled T cell receptor beta repertoires in ankylosing spondylitis patients and healthy donors. The full study cohort comprised 20 to 25 ankylosing spondylitis patients and approximately 100 healthy donors. Peripheral blood samples were taken, and synovial fluid was additionally collected from ankylosing spondylitis patients. General findings and caveats noted by the study authors: The disease-linked clones showed a CD8+ phenotype and occurred at relatively low frequencies in peripheral blood. Significant enrichment of the disease-linked clones was reported in matched synovial fluid samples from ankylosing spondylitis patients. Some of the motif variants had been reported before in the synovial fluid and blood of reactive arthritis patients, a finding that suggests common disease-initiation mechanisms. A TCR beta motif of several highly homologous amino acid variants appeared characteristic of blood from ankylosing spondylitis patients.

Per the germline V gene (reference sequence), SEHNR is the CDR1 and FQNEAQ is the CDR2. Measured from the cysteine to the phenylalanine, the CDR3 is 16 residues long. Just CDR3 DNA is preserved here, 48 bases in frame from base 1. Trimmed from V: 5 bases; trimmed from J: 4 bases; junction bases lacking a gene match: 13. This clonotype was obtained from a male donor with ankylosing spondylitis. The sequence is built from TRBV7-9 and TRBJ2-7; 8 nucleotides in the junction match TRBD2. The sample consisted of blood, either unsorted or a sorted T cell fraction (not recorded which). CDR3 reads: CASSHHSGGWFYEQYF. The DNA sequence is as follows: TGTGCCAGCAGCCACCACTCGGGGGGGTGGTTTTACGAGCAGTACTTC.